This T cell receptor (beta chain) was documented in a study of T cell repertoires in ileal Crohn's disease (dated by TCRdb to between 2018 and 2021). For context, the study as a whole: The median duration of disease was approximately 8.5 years, and at the time of surgery approximately 34% of patients were active smokers. Around 460 nanograms of biopsy DNA per sample were submitted for commercial TCRB immunosequencing. TCR repertoire analysis was done in 45 to 65 Crohn's disease patients from a prospective multicentre cohort. The study was conducted in parallel with a multicentre cohort built to find predictors of early endoscopic recurrence after ileocolonic resection. A Rutgeerts score above i0 was used to define endoscopic postoperative recurrence. The M0 samples consisted of biopsies taken from the inflamed part of the ileum within the surgical resection specimen. Surgery was performed for a complication in all patients, with stricturing disease in about 61% and penetrating disease in roughly 40%. Roughly half of the patients were given postoperative therapy, with 15 to 20 on anti-TNF agents and over 9 on thiopurines. A total of roughly 170 mucosal samples from approximately 60 patients were sequenced, with samples obtained at several locations on the surgical specimen and at postoperative endoscopy.

The label giving this sample's time point can be read as: inflamed ileum from the surgical specimen. To be eligible, patients had to be adults with ileal or ileocolonic Crohn's disease and an indication for ileocolonic resection. Whole ileal mucosal biopsies were stored frozen at -80°C before DNA extraction. Genomic DNA was extracted from frozen whole biopsies with a TRizol-based method and quantified on a NanoDrop 2000 spectrophotometer. For this clone: Its antigen target is currently unknown. Per-nucleotide qualities are absent, and no much larger clonotype sits a single base away.

CDR1 and CDR2, looked up from the germline V gene (reference sequence), are SGHNT and YYREEE. The trim is 4 bases for V and 2 bases for J, with a gap of 7 bases between the germline ends. Inclusive of the bounding cysteine and phenylalanine, the CDR3 is 13 residues long. CDR3 DNA is the only sequence kept; it has 39 bases, read in frame from the first base. Study-wide conclusions, independent of this receptor: Mucosal CD4 and CD8 T cells were sorted and sequenced only in a subgroup of patients, the size of which was not stated. Endoscopic recurrence was found to be associated with higher high-frequency clone percentages at surgery, and recurrence was observed in all patients with clonality above 26.8% (18/57). Patients who were active smokers at surgery had a significantly higher proportion of clonal expansions than non-smokers (about 27% vs 20%, p=0.02). Compared with CD4 T cells, sorted CD8 T cells held more high-frequency clones, which suggests that the mucosal expansions were mostly CD8.

Library creation used the immunoSEQ multiplex PCR assay. Adaptive Biotechnology amplified CDR3 regions from genomic DNA with a two-step multiplex PCR that controlled for amplification bias. In the first PCR, primers covered every V and J gene segment, and in the second PCR, barcodes and Illumina adapters were added. An Illumina instrument was used to sequence the CDR3 libraries. In the authors' own workflow: The analysis drew on both the pipelines supplied by the vendor and custom analysis of the raw data in R/Bioconductor running R version 3.3.0. Clonality, which ranges from 0 to 1, was calculated as the inverse of the normalised Shannon entropy across all productive clones. High-frequency clones were defined as the repertoire share of the top 100 clones, retaining only clones passing a 95% confidence test. The Simpson index measured repertoire diversity, and the Morisita-Horn index measured overlap between samples. TCRdb took over this immuneACCESS table, retaining in-frame rearrangements with V and J assigned. Such tables are incomplete; in checked studies, under half of the missing clones stem from an unresolved V gene, and the remainder is unexplained. From that table come the V and J calls and clone size; the DNA was used to work out D and trimming. The sample has 5,500 to 7,500 clones on record, around 81% of them singletons. Jointly, the top ten make up approximately 10% of the sample.

The chain uses TRBV5-4 and TRBJ1-5, and perhaps TRBD1 as D gene, on 5 matching bases. The receptor's source is an adult with Crohn's disease. Sequencing input: ileal tissue. The sequenced DNA is TGTGCCAGCAGCATAGGGGGCAATCAGCCCCAGCATTTT. It specifies CASSIGGNQPQHF.